The present TCR beta chain was sequenced within a study of blood T cell repertoires in COVID-19. Study at large: COVID-19 samples from acute and convalescent phases originated in the United States, Italy and Spain. The cDNA or gDNA used as material had been derived from T cells, B-cell-depleted T cells, or PBMCs.

Authors' processing steps: Using reference gene primer amplification, nucleated cell counts were estimated. Sequenced by immunoSEQ multiplex PCR; TCRdb stores in-frame clones only, minus some. That table gives V, J and clone size, and the DNA gave D and trimming. The sample yields under 35,000 clones, 85% to 90% seen once. Germline CDR1 SGHVS, CDR2 FQNEAQ. The CDR3 is made up of 14 amino acids. J was trimmed by 8 bases and V by 3 bases; bases with no gene match: 8. Sequenced: peripheral blood. This chain uses TRBV7-8 with TRBJ2-7; 9 nucleotides match TRBD2. The source is a man between 65 and 79 years old with active COVID-19. The DNA of the CDR3 is TGTGCCAGCAGCTTGGGGACTAGCTCCCCCCAGCAGTACTTC. The encoded protein is CASSLGTSSPQQYF.